This T cell receptor beta chain was recovered during a study of radiation and T cells in renal cell carcinoma. Study in general: Nephrectomy followed 15 Gy stereotactic body radiation by 4 weeks. Overall study results and limits: From baseline, blood top tumor clonotypes peaked at 2 weeks post-radiation.

Sequenced by immunoSEQ multiplex PCR; TCRdb stores in-frame clones only, minus some. The sample lists tens of thousands of clones; roughly three quarters were seen once. This CDR3 is built from 14 residues. Germline V lookup: CDR1 LNHDA, CDR2 SQIVND (reference sequence). V gave up 2 bases and J gave up 1 base, with 8 bases separating them. Remarks on this clone: Its antigen remains unidentified.

This sample's time point: baseline pretreatment blood. The treatment denotes: 15 Gy SBRT to primary tumor, nephrectomy 4 weeks later. The tumor was a clear cell renal cell carcinoma. The receptor was isolated from a man between 60 and 75 years old with renal cell carcinoma. The chain links TRBV19 to TRBJ1-1; no reliable D call. Sequenced here: blood, sampled from a patient whose treatment included radiotherapy and nephrectomy. Here the CDR3 reads CASSIQRSNTEAFF. In DNA form, the CDR3 reads TGTGCCAGTAGTATACAACGATCGAACACTGAAGCTTTCTTT.